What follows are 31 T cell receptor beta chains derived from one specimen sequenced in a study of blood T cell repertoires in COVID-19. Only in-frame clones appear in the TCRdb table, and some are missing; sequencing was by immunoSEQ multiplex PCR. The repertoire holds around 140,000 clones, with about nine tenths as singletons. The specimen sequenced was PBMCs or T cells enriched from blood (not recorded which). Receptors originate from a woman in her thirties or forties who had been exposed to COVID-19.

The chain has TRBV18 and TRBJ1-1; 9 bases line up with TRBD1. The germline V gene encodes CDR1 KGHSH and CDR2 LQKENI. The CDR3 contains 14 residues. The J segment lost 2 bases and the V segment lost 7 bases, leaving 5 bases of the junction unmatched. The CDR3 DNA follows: TGTGCCAGCTTCGGACAGGGGTCTAACACTGAAGCTTTCTTT. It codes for CASFGQGSNTEAFF. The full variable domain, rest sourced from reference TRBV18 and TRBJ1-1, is NAGVMQNPRHLVRRRGQEARLRCSPMKGHSHVYWYRQLPEEGLKFMVYLQKENIIDESGMPKERFSAEFPKEGPSILRIQQVVRGDSAAYFCASFGQGSNTEAFFGQGTRLTVV.

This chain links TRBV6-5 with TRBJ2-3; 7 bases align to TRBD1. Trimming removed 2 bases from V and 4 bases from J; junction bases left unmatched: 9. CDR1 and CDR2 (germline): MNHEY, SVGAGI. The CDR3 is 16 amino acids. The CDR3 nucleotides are TGTGCCAGCAGTTACCTAACCACAGGGGCGGCAGATACGCAGTATTTT. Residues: CASSYLTTGAADTQYF.

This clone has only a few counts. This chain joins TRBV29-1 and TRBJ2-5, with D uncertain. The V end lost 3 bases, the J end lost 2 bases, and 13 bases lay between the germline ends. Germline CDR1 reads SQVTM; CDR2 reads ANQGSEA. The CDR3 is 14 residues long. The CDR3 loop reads CSVETLIYQETQYF. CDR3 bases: TGCAGCGTTGAGACTTTAATTTATCAAGAGACCCAGTACTTC.

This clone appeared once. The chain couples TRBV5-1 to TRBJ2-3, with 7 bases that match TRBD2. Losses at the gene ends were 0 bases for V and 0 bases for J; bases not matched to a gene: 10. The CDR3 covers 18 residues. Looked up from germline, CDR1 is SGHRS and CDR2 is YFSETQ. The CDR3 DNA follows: TGCGCCAGCAGCTTGGTTTTAGTTAGCGGGTCTAGCACAGATACGCAGTATTTT. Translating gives CASSLVLVSGSSTDTQYF. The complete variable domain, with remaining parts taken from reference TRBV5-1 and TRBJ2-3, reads KAGVTQTPRYLIKTRGQQVTLSCSPISGHRSVSWYQQTPGQGLQFLFEYFSETQRNKGNFPGRFSGRQFSNSRSEMNVSTLELGDSALYLCASSLVLVSGSSTDTQYFGPGTRLTVL.

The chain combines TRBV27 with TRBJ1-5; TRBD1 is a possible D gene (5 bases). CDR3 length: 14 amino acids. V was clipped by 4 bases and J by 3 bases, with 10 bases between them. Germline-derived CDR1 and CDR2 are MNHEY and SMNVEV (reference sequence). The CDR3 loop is CASSWGRTNQPQHF. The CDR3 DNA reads TGTGCCAGCAGTTGGGGCAGAACCAATCAGCCCCAGCATTTT.

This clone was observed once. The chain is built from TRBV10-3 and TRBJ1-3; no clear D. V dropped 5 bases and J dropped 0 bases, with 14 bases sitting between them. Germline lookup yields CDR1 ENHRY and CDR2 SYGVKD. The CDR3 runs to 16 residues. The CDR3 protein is CAISFTAGYSGNTIYF. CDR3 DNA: TGTGCCATCAGTTTCACCGCGGGATACTCTGGAAACACCATATATTTT.

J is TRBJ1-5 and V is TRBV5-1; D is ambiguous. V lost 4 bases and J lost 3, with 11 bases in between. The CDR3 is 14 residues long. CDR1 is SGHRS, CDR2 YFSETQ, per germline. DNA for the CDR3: TGCGCCAGCAGCCCGGAGAAGTTCAATCAGCCCCAGCATTTT. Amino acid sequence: CASSPEKFNQPQHF.

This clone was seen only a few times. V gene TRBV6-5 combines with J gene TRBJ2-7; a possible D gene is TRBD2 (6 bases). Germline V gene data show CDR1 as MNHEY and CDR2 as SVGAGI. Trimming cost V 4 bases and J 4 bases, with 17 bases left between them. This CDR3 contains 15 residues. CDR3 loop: CASSSVSEGRYEQYF. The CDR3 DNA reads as TGTGCCAGCAGTTCCGTCTCGGAGGGAAGGTACGAGCAGTACTTC.

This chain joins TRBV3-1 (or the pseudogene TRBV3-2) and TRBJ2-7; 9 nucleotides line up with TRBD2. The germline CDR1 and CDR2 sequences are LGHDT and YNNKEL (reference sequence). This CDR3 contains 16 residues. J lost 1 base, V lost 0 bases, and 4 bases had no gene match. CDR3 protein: CASSQEGSGGSYEQYF. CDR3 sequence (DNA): TGTGCCAGCAGCCAAGAGGGTAGCGGGGGATCCTACGAGCAGTACTTC.

The CDR3 DNA sequence: TGTGCCAGCAGCTTACAGAGTCTGGGAGACACTGAAGCTTTCTTT. Translating it yields CASSLQSLGDTEAFF. The chain employs TRBV3-1 (or the pseudogene TRBV3-2) and TRBJ1-1; D is unclear. This CDR3 is 15 amino acids long. Germline-derived CDR1 and CDR2 are LGHDT and YNNKEL (reference sequence). V was trimmed by 5 bases and J by 3 bases, leaving 16 bases between them.

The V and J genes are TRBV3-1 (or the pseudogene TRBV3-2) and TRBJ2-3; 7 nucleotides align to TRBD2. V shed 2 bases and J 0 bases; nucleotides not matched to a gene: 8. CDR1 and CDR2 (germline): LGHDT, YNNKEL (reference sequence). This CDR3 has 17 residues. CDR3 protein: CASSQLTGTTSTDTQYF. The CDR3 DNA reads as TGTGCCAGCAGCCAACTCACCGGGACTACCAGCACAGATACGCAGTATTTT.

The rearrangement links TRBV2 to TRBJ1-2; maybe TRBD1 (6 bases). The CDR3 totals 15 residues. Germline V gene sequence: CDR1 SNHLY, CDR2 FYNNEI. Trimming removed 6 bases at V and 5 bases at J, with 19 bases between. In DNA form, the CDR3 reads TGTGCCAGCAGCGCCAATGTCGGGGGGCTATATGGCTACACCTTC. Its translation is CASSANVGGLYGYTF.

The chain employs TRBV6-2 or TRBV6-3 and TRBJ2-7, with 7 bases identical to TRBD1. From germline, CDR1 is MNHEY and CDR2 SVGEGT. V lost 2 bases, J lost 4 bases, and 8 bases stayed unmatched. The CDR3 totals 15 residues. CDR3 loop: CASSYQPHRGYEQYF. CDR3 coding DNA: TGTGCCAGCAGTTACCAGCCGCACAGGGGATACGAGCAGTACTTC.

CDR3 sequence reads: CASSPGTANQPQHF. The DNA for the CDR3 is TGTGCCAGCAGTCCCGGGACAGCAAATCAGCCCCAGCATTTT. The chain combines TRBV6-5 with TRBJ1-5; TRBD1 matches at 7 bases. This CDR3 spans 14 amino acids. V dropped 5 bases and J dropped 4; count of bases not matched to a gene: 5. Germline V lookup: CDR1 MNHEY, CDR2 SVGAGI.

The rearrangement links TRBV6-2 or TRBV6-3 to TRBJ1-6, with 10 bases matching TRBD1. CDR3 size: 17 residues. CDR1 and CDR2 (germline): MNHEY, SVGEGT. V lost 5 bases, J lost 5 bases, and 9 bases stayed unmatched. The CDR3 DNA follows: TGTGCCAGCAGTCGTACCGGGACAGGGGCGAATAATTCACCCCTCCACTTT. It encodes CASSRTGTGANNSPLHF.

DNA of the CDR3: TGTGCCAGCAGTACAGGACAGGCAATAAACTATGGCTACACCTTC. This gives the protein CASSTGQAINYGYTF. This chain uses TRBV28 with TRBJ1-2, with TRBD1 matching 7 bases. The CDR3 loop spans 15 amino acids. The V segment lost 5 bases and the J segment 2 bases; nucleotides outside the gene matches: 8. CDR1 MDHEN and CDR2 SYDVKM come from the germline V gene.

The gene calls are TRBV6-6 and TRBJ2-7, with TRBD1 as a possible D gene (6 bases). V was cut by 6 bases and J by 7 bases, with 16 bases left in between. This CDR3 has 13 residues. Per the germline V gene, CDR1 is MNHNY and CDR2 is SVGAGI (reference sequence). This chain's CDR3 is CASRPTGLGEQYF. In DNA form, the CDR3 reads TGTGCCAGCAGACCTACAGGGCTTGGGGAGCAGTACTTC.

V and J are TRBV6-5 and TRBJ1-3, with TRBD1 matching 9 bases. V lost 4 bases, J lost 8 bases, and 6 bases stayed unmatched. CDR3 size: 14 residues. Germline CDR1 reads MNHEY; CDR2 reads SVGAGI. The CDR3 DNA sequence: TGTGCCAGCAGTTGGGGACAGGGAGGAGACACCATATATTTT. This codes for CASSWGQGGDTIYF.

The chain's CDR3 is CASSLVLIAGPYGGELFF. Written as DNA, the CDR3 is TGTGCCAGCAGCTTAGTTTTAATTGCGGGTCCTTATGGCGGGGAGCTGTTTTTT. The chain couples TRBV11-3 to TRBJ2-2; tentatively, D is TRBD2 (5 bases). The CDR3 is 18 amino acids. V lost 1 base and J 7 bases, leaving 22 bases between the germline ends. The V gene's germline CDR1 is SGHNT and CDR2 YENEEA.

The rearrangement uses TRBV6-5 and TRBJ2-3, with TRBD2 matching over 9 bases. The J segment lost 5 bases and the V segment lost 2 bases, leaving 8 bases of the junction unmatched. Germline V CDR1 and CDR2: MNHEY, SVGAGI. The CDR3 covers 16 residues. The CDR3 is CASSYGAGGSRDTQYF. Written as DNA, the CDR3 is TGTGCCAGCAGTTACGGGGCGGGAGGGTCGAGAGATACGCAGTATTTT.

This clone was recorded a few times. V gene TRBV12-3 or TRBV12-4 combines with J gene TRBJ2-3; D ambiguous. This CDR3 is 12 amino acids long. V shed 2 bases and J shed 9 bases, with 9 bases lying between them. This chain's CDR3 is CASSLMLETQYF. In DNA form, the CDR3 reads TGTGCCAGCAGTTTAATGCTGGAGACGCAGTATTTT.

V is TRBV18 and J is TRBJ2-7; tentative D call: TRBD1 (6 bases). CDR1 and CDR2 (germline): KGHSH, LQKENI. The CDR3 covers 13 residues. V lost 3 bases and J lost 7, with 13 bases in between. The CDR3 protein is CASSPRQVEEQYF. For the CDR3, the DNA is TGTGCCAGCTCACCGCGACAGGTGGAGGAGCAGTACTTC.

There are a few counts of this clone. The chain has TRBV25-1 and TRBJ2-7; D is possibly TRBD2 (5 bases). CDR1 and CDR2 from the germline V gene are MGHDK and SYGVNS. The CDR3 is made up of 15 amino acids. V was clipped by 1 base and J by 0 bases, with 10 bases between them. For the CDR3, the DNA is TGTGCCAGCAGTGAATGGGGAGTATCCTCCTACGAGCAGTACTTC. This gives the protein CASSEWGVSSYEQYF.

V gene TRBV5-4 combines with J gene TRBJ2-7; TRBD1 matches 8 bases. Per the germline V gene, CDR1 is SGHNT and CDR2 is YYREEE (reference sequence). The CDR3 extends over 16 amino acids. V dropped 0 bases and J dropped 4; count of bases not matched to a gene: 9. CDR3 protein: CASSLDGQGAYYEQYF. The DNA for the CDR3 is TGTGCCAGCAGCTTGGATGGGCAGGGGGCTTATTACGAGCAGTACTTC.

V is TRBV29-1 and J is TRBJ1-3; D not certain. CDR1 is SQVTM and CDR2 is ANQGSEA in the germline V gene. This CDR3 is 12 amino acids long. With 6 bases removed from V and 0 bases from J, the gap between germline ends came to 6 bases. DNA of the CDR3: TGCAGCGTAGCATACTCTGGAAACACCATATATTTT. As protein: CSVAYSGNTIYF.

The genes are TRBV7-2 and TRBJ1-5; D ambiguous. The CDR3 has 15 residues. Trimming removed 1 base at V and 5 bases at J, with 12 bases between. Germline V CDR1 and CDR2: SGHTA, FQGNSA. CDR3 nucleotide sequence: TGTGCCAGCAGCTTAGGGGAACTAGCTGATCAGCCCCAGCATTTT. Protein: CASSLGELADQPQHF.

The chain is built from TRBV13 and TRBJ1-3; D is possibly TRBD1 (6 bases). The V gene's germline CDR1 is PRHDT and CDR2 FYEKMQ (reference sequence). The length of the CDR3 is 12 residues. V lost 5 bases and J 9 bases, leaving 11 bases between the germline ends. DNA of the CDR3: TGTGCCAGCAGCGTCCAGGGGATCACCATATATTTT. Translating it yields CASSVQGITIYF. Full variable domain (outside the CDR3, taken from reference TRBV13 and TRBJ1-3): AAGVIQSPRHLIKEKRETATLKCYPIPRHDTVYWYQQGPGQDPQFLISFYEKMQSDKGSIPDRFSAQQFSDYHSELNMSSLELGDSALYFCASSVQGITIYFGEGSWLTVV.

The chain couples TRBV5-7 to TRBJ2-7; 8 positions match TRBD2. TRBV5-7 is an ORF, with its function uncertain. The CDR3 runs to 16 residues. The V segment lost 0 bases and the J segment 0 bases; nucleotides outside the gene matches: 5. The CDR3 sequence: CASSLEKRGLSYEQYF. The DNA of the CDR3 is TGTGCCAGCAGCTTGGAAAAGCGGGGGCTCTCCTACGAGCAGTACTTC.

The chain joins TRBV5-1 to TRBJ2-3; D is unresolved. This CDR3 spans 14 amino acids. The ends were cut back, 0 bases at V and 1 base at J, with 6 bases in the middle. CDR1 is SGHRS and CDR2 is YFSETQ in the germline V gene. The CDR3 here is CASSLVAGTDTQYF. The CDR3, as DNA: TGCGCCAGCAGCTTGGTAGCTGGCACAGATACGCAGTATTTT. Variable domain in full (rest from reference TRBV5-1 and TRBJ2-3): KAGVTQTPRYLIKTRGQQVTLSCSPISGHRSVSWYQQTPGQGLQFLFEYFSETQRNKGNFPGRFSGRQFSNSRSEMNVSTLELGDSALYLCASSLVAGTDTQYFGPGTRLTVL.

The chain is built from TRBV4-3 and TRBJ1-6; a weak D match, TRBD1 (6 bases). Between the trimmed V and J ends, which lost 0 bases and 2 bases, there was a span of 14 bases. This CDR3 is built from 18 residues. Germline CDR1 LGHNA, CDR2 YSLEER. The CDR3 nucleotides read TGCGCCAGCAGCCAAGATCTACAAGGGGGTGCCTATAATTCACCCCTCCACTTT. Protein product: CASSQDLQGGAYNSPLHF.

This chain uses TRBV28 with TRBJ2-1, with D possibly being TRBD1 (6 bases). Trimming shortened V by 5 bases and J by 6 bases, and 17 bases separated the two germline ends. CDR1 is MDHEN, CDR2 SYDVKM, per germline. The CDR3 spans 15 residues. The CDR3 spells CASSPHQGLTNEQFF. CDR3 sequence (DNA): TGTGCCAGCAGTCCCCACCAGGGGCTCACCAATGAGCAGTTCTTC. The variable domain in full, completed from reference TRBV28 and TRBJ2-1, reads DVKVTQSSRYLVKRTGEKVFLECVQDMDHENMFWYRQDPGLGLRLIYFSYDVKMKEKGDIPEGYSVSREKKERFSLILESASTNQTSMYLCASSPHQGLTNEQFFGPGTRLTVL.